These 30 T cell receptor beta chains were sequenced from one sample in a study of blood T cell repertoires in COVID-19. The assay was immunoSEQ multiplex PCR, and TCRdb's table has in-frame clones only and misses some. The data contain some 83,000 clones, 80% to 85% of them singletons. Sequencing input: peripheral blood. These receptors were collected from a man aged 45-60 years with acute or convalescent COVID-19.

The V gene is TRBV5-4, the J gene TRBJ2-1, with 8 bases matching TRBD1. Germline V gene sequence: CDR1 SGHNT, CDR2 YYREEE (reference sequence). The trim removed 4 bases at V and 6 bases at J, leaving 12 bases unmatched. This CDR3 is 16 amino acids long. CDR3 coding DNA: TGTGCCAGCAGCCGTTCAGGGGGCGGTGATTTCAATGAGCAGTTCTTC. Translated, it gives CASSRSGGGDFNEQFF.

The chain uses TRBV6-1 and TRBJ1-3; weak D call: TRBD1 (6 bases). Germline CDR1 and CDR2: MNHNS and SASEGT. The CDR3 spans 14 residues. The V and J ends lost 1 base and 4 bases respectively, with 8 bases between them. CDR3 residues: CASSEGGLGNTIYF. As DNA, the CDR3 is TGTGCCAGCAGTGAAGGGGGGCTCGGAAACACCATATATTTT.

This chain joins TRBV7-8 and TRBJ1-6; no clear D gene. Trimming removed 5 bases from V and 5 bases from J, with 13 bases in between. The CDR3 spans 15 residues. Germline CDR1 is SGHVS and CDR2 is FQNEAQ. Here the CDR3 DNA reads TGTGCCAGCAGCCCACGCGCAGCGGATAATTCACCCCTCCACTTT. It codes for CASSPRAADNSPLHF.

The chain combines TRBV10-3 with TRBJ1-2; 8 bases are shared with TRBD1. The CDR3 loop spans 14 amino acids. Germline V lookup: CDR1 ENHRY, CDR2 SYGVKD. Trimming removed 3 bases from V and 2 bases from J; junction bases left unmatched: 2. For the CDR3, the DNA is TGTGCCATCAGTGACCGGACAGGGAACTATGGCTACACCTTC. Translation gives CAISDRTGNYGYTF.

The chain recombines TRBV13 with TRBJ1-1; no clear D gene. Germline CDR1 and CDR2: PRHDT and FYEKMQ (reference sequence). This CDR3 region has 13 residues. The ends were cut back, 5 bases at V and 5 bases at J, with 12 bases in the middle. The CDR3 nucleotides read TGTGCCAGCAGCCCTCTGGCCAGGACTGAAGCTTTCTTT. Its protein product is CASSPLARTEAFF.

V and J are TRBV27 and TRBJ1-5; the D is unclear. Trimming took 4 bases from V and 4 from J, leaving 8 bases between them. The CDR3 extends over 13 amino acids. Germline CDR1 is MNHEY and CDR2 is SMNVEV (reference sequence). The CDR3 is CASSSEGNQPQHF. In DNA, the CDR3 is TGTGCCAGCAGTTCAGAGGGAAATCAGCCCCAGCATTTT.

This clone was observed once. The chain has TRBV30 and TRBJ2-7, with 9 bases lining up with TRBD1. The CDR3 consists of 12 residues. The ends lost 5 bases at V and 2 bases at J; junction bases unmatched: 1. CDR1 and CDR2 (germline): GTSNPN, SVGIG (reference sequence). CDR3 protein: CAWDRGAYEQYF. CDR3 nucleotide sequence: TGTGCCTGGGACAGGGGGGCCTACGAGCAGTACTTC.

This chain joins TRBV7-2 and TRBJ2-7; D may be TRBD1 (6 bases). Germline loops: CDR1 SGHTA, CDR2 FQGNSA. Trimming shortened V by 7 bases and J by 2 bases, and 18 bases separated the two germline ends. The CDR3 is 15 residues long. CDR3 sequence: CASKSGQIMTYEQYF. As DNA, the CDR3 is TGTGCCAGCAAATCAGGACAGATCATGACCTACGAGCAGTACTTC.

The CDR3 region is CASSPNGLAGAGDTQYF. Written as DNA, the CDR3 is TGTGCCAGCAGCCCAAACGGACTAGCGGGAGCTGGTGATACGCAGTATTTT. The chain carries TRBV4-2 and TRBJ2-3; 13 bases fit TRBD2. The germline V gene encodes CDR1 LGHNA and CDR2 YNFKEQ. V lost 4 bases to trimming and J lost 6 bases; unmatched junction nucleotides: 10. CDR3 length: 17 residues.

In this sample, this clone turned up a few times. The DNA for the CDR3 is TGTGCCATCAGTGAGTCTTTGTTCGACAGGAATAGCAATCAGCCCCAGCATTTT. The encoded protein is CAISESLFDRNSNQPQHF. This sequence joins TRBV10-3 and TRBJ1-5, with a tentative D call TRBD1 (6 bases). This CDR3 spans 18 amino acids. Per the germline V gene, CDR1 is ENHRY and CDR2 is SYGVKD. Trimming stripped 0 bases from V and 0 bases from J, with 15 bases between.

The chain uses TRBV15 and TRBJ2-7, with 7 bases that match TRBD1. The V gene's germline CDR1 is LNHNV and CDR2 YYDKDF (reference sequence). V was pared by 3 bases and J by 5 bases, with 7 bases of the junction left unmatched. This CDR3 comprises 14 residues. The CDR3 DNA is TGTGCCACCAGCAGTGGACAGGCGCCCAACGAGCAGTACTTC. Translated, it gives CATSSGQAPNEQYF.

This clone has a single count. The chain employs TRBV7-9 and TRBJ2-2; D may be TRBD1 (6 bases). This CDR3 spans 16 amino acids. V lost 2 bases and J 1 base, leaving 11 bases between the germline ends. Per the germline V gene, CDR1 is SEHNR and CDR2 is FQNEAQ (reference sequence). CDR3 sequence reads: CASSLFSGQNTGELFF. CDR3 coding DNA: TGTGCCAGCAGCTTATTTTCGGGACAGAACACCGGGGAGCTGTTTTTT. The variable domain in full, with the rest retrieved from reference TRBV7-9 and TRBJ2-2, is DTGVSQNPRHKITKRGQNVTFRCDPISEHNRLYWYRQTLGQGPEFLTYFQNEAQLEKSRLLSDRFSAERPKGSFSTLEIQRTEQGDSAMYLCASSLFSGQNTGELFFGEGSRLTVL.

The genes are TRBV4-3 and TRBJ2-3; perhaps TRBD2 as D (6 bases). The germline V gene has CDR1 LGHNA and CDR2 YSLEER. V dropped 1 base and J dropped 0 bases, with 14 bases sitting between them. The CDR3 extends over 17 amino acids. In DNA form, the CDR3 reads TGCGCCAGCAGCCAAGCGCGCGGGGCGGCTAGCACAGATACGCAGTATTTT. Protein sequence: CASSQARGAASTDTQYF.

This chain connects TRBV5-5 to TRBJ2-7, with 10 bases that match TRBD2. Per germline, CDR1 SGHKS and CDR2 YYEKEE (reference sequence). The trim removed 0 bases at V and 12 bases at J, leaving 3 bases unmatched. The CDR3 covers 12 residues. CDR3 in amino acids: CASSLDSGRSYF. The CDR3 nucleotides are TGTGCCAGCAGCTTGGATAGCGGGAGGTCGTACTTC.

The sample holds a few counts of this clone. V and J are TRBV10-2 and TRBJ1-2; possibly TRBD1 for D (5 bases). The CDR3 consists of 11 residues. V was shortened by 10 bases and J by 3 bases, with 9 bases between the two germline ends. Germline V CDR1 and CDR2: WSHSY, SAAADI. The CDR3: CATQGDYGYTF. The DNA for the CDR3 is TGCGCCACCCAAGGGGACTATGGCTACACCTTC.

A few counts support this clone. The rearrangement links TRBV24-1 to TRBJ2-1, with D unclear. The germline CDR1 and CDR2 sequences are KGHDR and SFDVKD. V was clipped by 4 bases and J by 12 bases, with 18 bases between them. The CDR3 consists of 14 residues. The CDR3 here is CATSELDNGTPQFF. For the CDR3, the DNA is TGTGCCACCAGTGAACTCGACAACGGTACTCCGCAGTTCTTC.

V usage is TRBV3-1 (or the pseudogene TRBV3-2) and J usage is TRBJ2-2; 7 bases map to TRBD2. CDR3 size: 16 residues. Germline CDR1 and CDR2: LGHDT and YNNKEL (reference sequence). The V gene end was trimmed by 1 base and the J gene end by 5 bases; junction bases not matched to a gene: 7. The CDR3 nucleotides read TGTGCCAGCAGCCAAGCGGGACTACGTGGAACCGGGGAGCTGTTTTTT. Amino acid sequence: CASSQAGLRGTGELFF.

The rearrangement links TRBV27 to TRBJ2-7; a possible D gene is TRBD1 (6 bases). Germline-derived CDR1 and CDR2 are MNHEY and SMNVEV (reference sequence). Trimming pared 5 bases from V and 3 bases from J, leaving 14 bases between. The CDR3 extends over 14 amino acids. The CDR3 DNA reads TGTGCCAGCAGTCCATCACAGGGTTTCTACGAGCAGTACTTC. Translating gives CASSPSQGFYEQYF.

The gene calls are TRBV5-1 and TRBJ1-1; 8 nucleotides line up with TRBD1. The CDR3 is 15 residues long. J was trimmed by 3 bases and V by 7 bases; bases with no gene match: 11. CDR1 is SGHRS and CDR2 is YFSETQ in the germline V gene. The CDR3 nucleotides read TGCGCCAGCGGAGTGGACAGGGTTGGAGACACTGAAGCTTTCTTT. It is translated as CASGVDRVGDTEAFF.

This clone was observed a handful of times. The rearrangement joins TRBV10-1 to TRBJ2-1; 10 nucleotides align to TRBD2. This CDR3 is built from 16 residues. The J segment lost 7 bases and the V segment lost 3 bases, leaving 9 bases of the junction unmatched. CDR1 and CDR2 from the germline V gene are WNHNN and SYGVQD (reference sequence). This CDR3 reads CASSDSWLAGVNEQFF. The CDR3 DNA follows: TGCGCCAGCAGTGACTCGTGGCTAGCGGGAGTTAATGAGCAGTTCTTC.

Only a few counts were recorded for this clone. This rearrangement joins TRBV6-6 to TRBJ2-2, with a possible D match to TRBD1 (5 bases). V dropped 5 bases and J dropped 2 bases, with 12 bases sitting between them. The V gene's germline CDR1 is MNHNY and CDR2 SVGAGI (reference sequence). CDR3 length: 15 residues. CDR3 residues: CASSNRKGNTGELFF. The CDR3 nucleotides are TGTGCCAGCAGTAACAGGAAGGGAAACACCGGGGAGCTGTTTTTT.

This chain joins TRBV11-3 and TRBJ2-7, with 7 bases identical to TRBD1. The CDR3 totals 18 residues. Germline assignment: CDR1 SGHNT and CDR2 YENEEA. With 2 bases clipped from V and 8 bases from J, the junction kept 21 bases outside the gene matches. This CDR3 reads CASSLRGPAWDRPQQQYF. The CDR3 region has the DNA TGTGCCAGCAGCTTACGCGGCCCGGCTTGGGACAGACCCCAACAGCAGTACTTC.

This chain uses TRBV18 with TRBJ1-1, with D possibly being TRBD1 (6 bases). This CDR3 is 13 amino acids long. CDR1 is KGHSH, CDR2 LQKENI, per germline. The V and J ends lost 6 bases and 6 bases respectively, with 14 bases between them. The chain's CDR3 is CASSPQGTPEAFF. The CDR3 bases are TGTGCCAGCTCGCCTCAGGGGACCCCTGAAGCTTTCTTT.

V gene TRBV7-8 combines with J gene TRBJ2-5; D is uncertain. Between the trimmed V and J ends, which lost 2 bases and 6 bases, there was a span of 7 bases. The CDR3 covers 12 residues. Germline V lookup: CDR1 SGHVS, CDR2 FQNEAQ. The CDR3, as DNA: TGTGCCAGCAGCTTAACCGACAAGACCCAGTACTTC. This encodes CASSLTDKTQYF.

CDR3 bases: TGTGCCACCAGTCTCCCGGACCGACTAGCCGACCAAGAGACCCAGTACTTC. Its protein product is CATSLPDRLADQETQYF. The genes are TRBV15 and TRBJ2-5; 7 bases are a match to TRBD2. The V and J ends lost 6 bases and 0 bases, in that order; junction bases with no gene match: 13. Germline CDR1 LNHNV, CDR2 YYDKDF (reference sequence). There are 17 residues in the CDR3. The full variable domain, its missing parts supplied by reference TRBV15 and TRBJ2-5, is DAMVIQNPRYQVTQFGKPVTLSCSQTLNHNVMYWYQQKSSQAPKLLFHYYDKDFNNEADTPDNFQSRRPNTSFCFLDIRSPGLGDTAMYLCATSLPDRLADQETQYFGPGTRLLVL.

The gene calls are TRBV19 and TRBJ1-1; the D gene is possibly TRBD1 (5 bases). Trimming removed 7 bases from V and 5 bases from J, with 23 bases in between. This CDR3 contains 16 residues. The germline V gene has CDR1 LNHDA and CDR2 SQIVND (reference sequence). The CDR3 bases are TGTGCCAGTACCGACATCTGGTTCCCCGGGGGTACTGAAGCTTTCTTT. Residues: CASTDIWFPGGTEAFF. The full variable domain, in which reference TRBV19 and TRBJ1-1 provide the parts outside the CDR3, is DGGITQSPKYLFRKEGQNVTLSCEQNLNHDAMYWYRQDPGQGLRLIYYSQIVNDFQKGDIAEGYSVSREKKESFPLTVTSAQKNPTAFYLCASTDIWFPGGTEAFFGQGTRLTVV.

This chain joins TRBV11-3 and TRBJ2-7; 10 bases line up with TRBD2. The CDR3 sequence is 15 residues long. V lost 5 bases to trimming and J lost 5 bases; unmatched junction nucleotides: 9. The germline CDR1 and CDR2 sequences are SGHNT and YENEEA. The CDR3: CASSKGVAGGHEQYF. CDR3 in DNA: TGTGCCAGCAGCAAGGGGGTAGCGGGAGGCCACGAGCAGTACTTC.

J is TRBJ2-1 and V is TRBV14; 8 nucleotides align to TRBD1. CDR1 is SGHDN and CDR2 is FVKESK in the germline V gene. The V gene end was trimmed by 2 bases and the J gene end by 7 bases; junction bases not matched to a gene: 7. The CDR3 loop spans 15 amino acids. The DNA for the CDR3 is TGTGCCAGCAGCCAAAGCAGGGGGCTGTGGAATGAGCAGTTCTTC. Protein: CASSQSRGLWNEQFF.

This clone was picked up a small number of times. This CDR3 is CASSPQGVTGNTIYF. In DNA, the CDR3 is TGTGCCAGCTCACCTCAGGGTGTAACTGGAAACACCATATATTTT. The chain uses TRBV18 and TRBJ1-3, with D perhaps matching TRBD1 (5 bases). Germline CDR1 and CDR2: KGHSH and LQKENI. CDR3 length equals 15 residues. Trimming pared 3 bases from V and 2 bases from J, leaving 11 bases between. The full variable domain, rest sourced from reference TRBV18 and TRBJ1-3, is NAGVMQNPRHLVRRRGQEARLRCSPMKGHSHVYWYRQLPEEGLKFMVYLQKENIIDESGMPKERFSAEFPKEGPSILRIQQVVRGDSAAYFCASSPQGVTGNTIYFGEGSWLTVV.

The chain has TRBV28 and TRBJ1-2; perhaps TRBD1 as D (5 bases). Per the germline V gene, CDR1 is MDHEN and CDR2 is SYDVKM. The CDR3 has 13 amino acids. Trimming took 5 bases from V and 8 from J, leaving 15 bases between them. CDR3 DNA: TGTGCCAGCAGTCTCCAGGGTCTTAGGGGCTACACCTTC. Translation: CASSLQGLRGYTF.